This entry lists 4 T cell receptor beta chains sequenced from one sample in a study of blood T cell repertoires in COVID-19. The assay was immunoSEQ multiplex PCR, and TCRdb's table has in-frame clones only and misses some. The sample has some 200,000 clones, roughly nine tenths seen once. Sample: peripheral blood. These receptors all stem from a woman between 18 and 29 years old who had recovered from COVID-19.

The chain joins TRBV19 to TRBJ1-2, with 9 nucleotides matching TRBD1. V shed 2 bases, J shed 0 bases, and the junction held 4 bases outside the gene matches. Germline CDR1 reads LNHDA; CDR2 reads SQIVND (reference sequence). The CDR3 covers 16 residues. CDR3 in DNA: TGTGCCAGTAGTATAACAGGGGGCTCGGCTAACTATGGCTACACCTTC. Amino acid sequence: CASSITGGSANYGYTF.

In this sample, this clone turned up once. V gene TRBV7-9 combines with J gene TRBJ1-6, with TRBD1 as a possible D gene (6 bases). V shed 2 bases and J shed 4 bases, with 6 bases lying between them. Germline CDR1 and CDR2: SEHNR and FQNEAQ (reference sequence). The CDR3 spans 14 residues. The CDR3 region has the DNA TGTGCCAGCAGCTTACAGGGGTATAATTCACCCCTCCACTTT. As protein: CASSLQGYNSPLHF.

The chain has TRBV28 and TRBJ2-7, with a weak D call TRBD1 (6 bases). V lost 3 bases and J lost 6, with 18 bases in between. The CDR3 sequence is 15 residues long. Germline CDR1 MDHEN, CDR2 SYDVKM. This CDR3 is CASSFGQLDSPEQYF. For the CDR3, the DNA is TGTGCCAGCAGTTTCGGACAGTTGGATTCCCCCGAGCAGTACTTC.

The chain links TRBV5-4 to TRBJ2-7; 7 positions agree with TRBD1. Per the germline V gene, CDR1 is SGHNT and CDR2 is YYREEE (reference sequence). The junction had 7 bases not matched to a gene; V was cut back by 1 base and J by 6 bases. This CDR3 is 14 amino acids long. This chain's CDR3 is CASSLTGASREQYF. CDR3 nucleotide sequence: TGTGCCAGCAGCTTGACAGGGGCTTCTCGCGAGCAGTACTTC.